The 21 T cell receptor beta chains presented below share a single source sample, sequenced in a study of CD8 T cells in ankylosing spondylitis. MiXCR, applied by TCRdb to the 5' RACE reads, yields one record per CDR3 protein. The repertoire includes more than 150,000 distinct CDR3 sequences, 15% to 20% of them detected once, and 3.5% to 5% sits in the top ten. The specimen was blood, either unsorted or a sorted T cell fraction (not recorded which). The receptors derive from a male donor under 35 with ankylosing spondylitis or in good health (not recorded which).

This clonotype was detected ten times or more. The V gene is TRBV6-2 or TRBV6-3, the J gene TRBJ2-3, with D unclear. Trimming took 8 bases from V and 6 from J, leaving 21 bases between them. The CDR3 runs to 15 residues. Germline assignment: CDR1 MNHEY and CDR2 SVGEGT. In nucleotides, the CDR3 is TGTGCCAGCGCTAGAACCGACTCTCCGTGGGATACGCAGTATTTT. This encodes CASARTDSPWDTQYF.

This clonotype was seen at least ten times. This rearrangement joins TRBV29-1 to TRBJ2-2; D is ambiguous. V was shortened by 7 bases and J by 2 bases, with 14 bases between the two germline ends. The germline gives CDR1 SQVTM, CDR2 ANQGSEA. CDR3 size: 14 residues. The CDR3 protein is CSAHLGGNTGELFF. The CDR3, as DNA: TGCAGCGCCCACCTGGGTGGTAACACCGGGGAGCTGTTTTTT.

This clonotype was detected many times. The chain recombines TRBV7-2 with TRBJ2-3; TRBD1 might be the D (6 bases). Per the germline V gene, CDR1 is SGHTA and CDR2 is FQGNSA. V lost 4 bases and J lost 3, with 14 bases in between. This CDR3 spans 15 amino acids. The CDR3 bases are TGTGCCAGCAGCTCTCAATGGGGGCAGACAGATACGCAGTATTTT. This codes for CASSSQWGQTDTQYF.

This clonotype was seen many times. The chain combines TRBV5-1 with TRBJ2-2, with D perhaps TRBD1 (6 bases). The germline V gene has CDR1 SGHRS and CDR2 YFSETQ. V lost 0 bases and J lost 3, with 15 bases in between. This CDR3 contains 17 residues. For the CDR3, the DNA is TGCGCCAGCAGCTTGGAGAGGACAGATATCCACACCGGGGAGCTGTTTTTT. Translated: CASSLERTDIHTGELFF.

This clonotype came up many times. The genes are TRBV11-2 and TRBJ2-1; the D gene is possibly TRBD2 (5 bases). Trimming removed 1 base at V and 7 bases at J, with 8 bases between. Germline CDR1 SGHAT, CDR2 FQNNGV. CDR3 length equals 13 residues. The CDR3 nucleotides are TGTGCCAGCAGCTTAGTGAGGGTAAATGAGCAGTTCTTC. Protein sequence: CASSLVRVNEQFF.

This clonotype was found many times. The CDR3 sequence is CASSPLQGNTEAFF. The CDR3 DNA reads as TGTGCCAGCTCACCATTACAGGGTAACACTGAAGCTTTCTTT. The gene calls are TRBV18 and TRBJ1-1; D may be TRBD1 (6 bases). CDR1 is KGHSH and CDR2 is LQKENI in the germline V gene. With 2 bases removed from V and 2 bases from J, the gap between germline ends came to 9 bases. This CDR3 comprises 14 residues.

This clonotype has a count of ten or more. The rearrangement joins TRBV6-2 or TRBV6-3 to TRBJ2-1; 9 nucleotides line up with TRBD2. Germline assignment: CDR1 MNHEY and CDR2 SVGEGT. V lost 2 bases and J lost 4; bases outside the gene matches: 6. The CDR3 covers 16 residues. CDR3 sequence reads: CASSYLSGSPYNEQFF. The CDR3 DNA follows: TGTGCCAGCAGTTACCTTAGCGGGAGTCCGTACAATGAGCAGTTCTTC.

This clonotype was observed many times. The chain joins TRBV20-1 to TRBJ2-1; D is possibly TRBD2 (5 bases). Trimming took off 4 bases at V and 10 bases at J, with 8 bases between the two ends. The length of the CDR3 is 10 residues. CDR1 is DFQATT, CDR2 SNEGSKA, per germline (reference sequence). The CDR3 loop reads CSANRLEQFF. The DNA of the CDR3 is TGCAGTGCTAACCGACTAGAGCAGTTCTTC.

V and J are TRBV7-8 and TRBJ2-1, with 9 nucleotides matching TRBD2. Trimming at V came to 5 bases and at J to 6 bases, leaving 11 bases not matched to a gene. The CDR3 consists of 16 residues. The germline V gene encodes CDR1 SGHVS and CDR2 FQNEAQ. CDR3: CASSPRGLAGTNEQFF. CDR3 coding DNA: TGTGCCAGCAGCCCCCGCGGGCTAGCGGGGACCAATGAGCAGTTCTTC.

This clonotype was recorded many times. This chain joins TRBV18 and TRBJ2-1, with D tentatively TRBD1 (5 bases). V lost 1 base and J lost 9, with 10 bases in between. Germline CDR1 reads KGHSH; CDR2 reads LQKENI. The CDR3 extends over 13 amino acids. The CDR3 is CASSPRWGSEQFF. The CDR3 nucleotides read TGTGCCAGCTCACCACGTTGGGGCTCTGAGCAGTTCTTC.

This clonotype was recorded many times. J is TRBJ2-1 and V is TRBV5-1; D possibly corresponds to TRBD2 (7 bases). The CDR3 runs to 15 residues. V gave up 2 bases and J gave up 5 bases, with 14 bases separating them. The germline V gene has CDR1 SGHRS and CDR2 YFSETQ. DNA of the CDR3: TGCGCCAGCAGCTTAGGGGGAGGGCGAGACAATGAGCAGTTCTTC. Amino acids: CASSLGGGRDNEQFF.

This clonotype has only a few counts. The chain has TRBV12-3 or TRBV12-4 and TRBJ2-1, with D possibly being TRBD2 (5 bases). The V end lost 5 bases, the J end lost 0 bases, and 14 bases lay between the germline ends. CDR3 length: 16 residues. This CDR3 reads CASSVLGLRSYNEQFF. The CDR3 DNA follows: TGTGCCAGCAGTGTACTCGGACTCCGCTCCTACAATGAGCAGTTCTTC.

This clonotype was picked up many times. This sequence joins TRBV6-5 and TRBJ2-7, with D tentatively TRBD2 (5 bases). Germline V lookup: CDR1 MNHEY, CDR2 SVGAGI. There are 12 residues in the CDR3. The V end lost 6 bases, the J end lost 6 bases, and 12 bases lay between the germline ends. The CDR3 protein is CASSPTRSEQYF. DNA for the CDR3: TGTGCCAGCAGCCCCACTAGATCCGAGCAGTACTTC.

This clonotype occurred a few times. This chain connects TRBV7-8 to TRBJ2-1; 13 bases match TRBD2. CDR1 and CDR2 from the germline V gene are SGHVS and FQNEAQ. This CDR3 has 16 amino acids. The V and J ends lost 5 bases and 9 bases, in that order; junction bases with no gene match: 10. DNA of the CDR3: TGTGCCAGCAGCCCACCTGGACTAGCGGGAGCCGGTGAGCAGTTCTTC. This encodes CASSPPGLAGAGEQFF.

This clonotype occurred many times. The gene calls are TRBV28 and TRBJ2-1, with D uncertain. With 4 bases removed from V and 0 bases from J, the gap between germline ends came to 7 bases. The CDR3 consists of 14 residues. Germline V gives CDR1 MDHEN, CDR2 SYDVKM. The chain's CDR3 is CASSSLSSYNEQFF. The CDR3 DNA reads as TGTGCCAGCAGTTCTCTGAGCTCCTACAATGAGCAGTTCTTC.

This clonotype has at least ten counts. The genes are TRBV12-3 or TRBV12-4 and TRBJ2-3; 7 bases map to TRBD1. J was trimmed by 5 bases and V by 6 bases; bases with no gene match: 5. This CDR3 is built from 13 residues. The CDR3 coding sequence is TGTGCCAGCAGCCCCACAGGGGTAGATACGCAGTATTTT. It encodes CASSPTGVDTQYF.

This clonotype was picked up many times. This chain joins TRBV12-3 or TRBV12-4 and TRBJ2-7; D not resolved. This CDR3 has 13 amino acids. Trimming left V 3 bases short and J 4 bases short, with 10 bases between. CDR3 in DNA: TGTGCCAGCAGTTTCGGGCAGCCTTACGAGCAGTACTTC. Protein product: CASSFGQPYEQYF.

This clonotype occurred many times. The chain couples TRBV12-3 or TRBV12-4 to TRBJ2-3; TRBD1 is a possible D gene (6 bases). The V gene lost 6 bases and the J gene lost 6 bases, with 19 bases spanning the gap. CDR3 length: 15 residues. Written as DNA, the CDR3 is TGTGCCAGCAGCTGGGGTGGGGGCACCGGTGATACGCAGTATTTT. Translated: CASSWGGGTGDTQYF.

This clonotype was seen ten or more times. V usage is TRBV7-9 and J usage is TRBJ1-5; maybe TRBD1 (6 bases). The CDR3 loop spans 17 amino acids. CDR1 and CDR2 (germline): SEHNR, FQNEAQ (reference sequence). Trimming removed 1 base at V and 3 bases at J, with 16 bases between. CDR3 in amino acids: CASSLDQGNIPNQPQHF. The CDR3 nucleotides are TGTGCCAGCAGCTTAGATCAGGGGAATATTCCCAATCAGCCCCAGCATTTT.

The chain employs TRBV20-1 and TRBJ2-5; D is ambiguous. V lost 3 bases and J 3 bases, leaving 14 bases between the germline ends. Germline V lookup: CDR1 DFQATT, CDR2 SNEGSKA (reference sequence). CDR3 size: 14 residues. The CDR3: CSASSVVGEETQYF. The CDR3 nucleotides read TGCAGTGCTAGCTCCGTAGTGGGTGAAGAGACCCAGTACTTC.

In this sample, this clonotype turned up many times. This rearrangement joins TRBV12-3 or TRBV12-4 to TRBJ1-1; 7 positions match TRBD1. The CDR3 totals 15 residues. Losses at the gene ends were 5 bases for V and 0 bases for J; bases not matched to a gene: 6. In DNA form, the CDR3 reads TGTGCCAGCAGTAGAACGACAGGGATGAACACTGAAGCTTTCTTT. Protein sequence: CASSRTTGMNTEAFF.